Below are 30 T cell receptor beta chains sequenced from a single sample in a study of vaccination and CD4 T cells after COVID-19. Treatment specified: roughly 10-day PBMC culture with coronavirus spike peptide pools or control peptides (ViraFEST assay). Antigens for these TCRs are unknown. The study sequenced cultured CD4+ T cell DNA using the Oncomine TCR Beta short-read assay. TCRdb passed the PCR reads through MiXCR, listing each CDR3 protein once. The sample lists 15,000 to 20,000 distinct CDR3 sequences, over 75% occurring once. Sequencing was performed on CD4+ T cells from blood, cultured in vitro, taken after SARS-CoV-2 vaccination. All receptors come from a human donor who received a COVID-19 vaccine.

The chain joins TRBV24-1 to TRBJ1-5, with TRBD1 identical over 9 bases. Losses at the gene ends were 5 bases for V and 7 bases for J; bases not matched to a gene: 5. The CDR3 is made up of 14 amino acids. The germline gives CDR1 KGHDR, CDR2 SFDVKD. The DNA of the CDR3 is TGTGCCACCAGTGGGACAGGGGTCGGCCAGCCCCAGCATTTT. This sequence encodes CATSGTGVGQPQHF.

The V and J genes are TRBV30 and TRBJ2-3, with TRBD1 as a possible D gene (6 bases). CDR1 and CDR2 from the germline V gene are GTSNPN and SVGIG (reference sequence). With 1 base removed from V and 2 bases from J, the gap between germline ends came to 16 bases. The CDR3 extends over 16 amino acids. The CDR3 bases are TGTGCCTGGAGTGGGCGGAGACAGGTAGCCACAGATACGCAGTATTTT. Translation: CAWSGRRQVATDTQYF. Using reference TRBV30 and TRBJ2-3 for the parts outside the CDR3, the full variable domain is SQTIHQWPATLVQPVGSPLSLECTVEGTSNPNLYWYRQAAGRGLQLLFYSVGIGQISSEVPQNLSASRPQDRQFILSSKKLLLSDSGFYLCAWSGRRQVATDTQYFGPGTRLTVL.

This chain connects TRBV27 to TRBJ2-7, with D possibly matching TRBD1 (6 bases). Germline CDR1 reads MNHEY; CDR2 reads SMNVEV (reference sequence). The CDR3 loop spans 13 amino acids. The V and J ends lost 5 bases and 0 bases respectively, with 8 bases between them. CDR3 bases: TGTGCCAGCAGTCGGGACAACTCCTACGAGCAGTACTTC. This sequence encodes CASSRDNSYEQYF.

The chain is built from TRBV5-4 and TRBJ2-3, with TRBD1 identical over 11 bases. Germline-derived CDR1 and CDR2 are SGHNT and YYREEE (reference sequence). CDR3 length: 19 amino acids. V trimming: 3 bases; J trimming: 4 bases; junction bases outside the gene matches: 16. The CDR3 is CASSSGTGGRGGEPDTQYF. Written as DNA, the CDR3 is TGTGCCAGCAGCTCCGGGACAGGGGGGCGAGGGGGGGAGCCAGATACGCAGTATTTT.

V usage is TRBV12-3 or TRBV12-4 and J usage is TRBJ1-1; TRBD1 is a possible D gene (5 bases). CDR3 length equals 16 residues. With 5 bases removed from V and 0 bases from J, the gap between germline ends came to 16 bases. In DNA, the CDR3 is TGTGCCAGCAGTCCCTATGGGGGGAAAATGAACACTGAAGCTTTCTTT. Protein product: CASSPYGGKMNTEAFF.

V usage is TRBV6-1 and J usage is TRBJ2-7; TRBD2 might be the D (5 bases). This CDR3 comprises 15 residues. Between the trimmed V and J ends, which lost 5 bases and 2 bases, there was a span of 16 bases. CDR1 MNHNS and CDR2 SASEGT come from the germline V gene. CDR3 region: CASSIFGRGAYEQYF. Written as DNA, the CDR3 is TGTGCCAGCAGTATCTTTGGGAGAGGTGCCTACGAGCAGTACTTC.

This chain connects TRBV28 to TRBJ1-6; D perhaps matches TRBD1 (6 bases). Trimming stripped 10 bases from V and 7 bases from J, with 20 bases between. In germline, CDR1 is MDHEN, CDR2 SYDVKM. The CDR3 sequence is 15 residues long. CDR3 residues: CATRLRGAGNSPLHF. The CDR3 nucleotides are TGTGCCACCCGCCTCAGGGGCGCGGGGAATTCACCCCTCCACTTT.

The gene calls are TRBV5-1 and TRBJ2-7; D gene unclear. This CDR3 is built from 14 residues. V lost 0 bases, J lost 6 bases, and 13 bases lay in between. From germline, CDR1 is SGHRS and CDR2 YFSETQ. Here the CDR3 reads CASSLAGGQTEQYF. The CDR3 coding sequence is TGCGCCAGCAGCTTGGCAGGTGGGCAGACCGAGCAGTACTTC.

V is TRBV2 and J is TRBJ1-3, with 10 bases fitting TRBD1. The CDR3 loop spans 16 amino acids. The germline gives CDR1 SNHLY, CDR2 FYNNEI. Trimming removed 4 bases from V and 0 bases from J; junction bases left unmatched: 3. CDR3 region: CASSGGQGHSGNTIYF. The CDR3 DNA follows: TGTGCCAGCAGTGGGGGACAGGGGCACTCTGGAAACACCATATATTTT.

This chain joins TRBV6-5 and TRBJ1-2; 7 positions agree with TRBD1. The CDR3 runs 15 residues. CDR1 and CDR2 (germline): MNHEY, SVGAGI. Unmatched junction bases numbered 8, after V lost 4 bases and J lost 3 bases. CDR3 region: CASSFQTGLDYGYTF. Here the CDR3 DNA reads TGTGCCAGCAGTTTCCAGACAGGGTTAGACTATGGCTACACCTTC.

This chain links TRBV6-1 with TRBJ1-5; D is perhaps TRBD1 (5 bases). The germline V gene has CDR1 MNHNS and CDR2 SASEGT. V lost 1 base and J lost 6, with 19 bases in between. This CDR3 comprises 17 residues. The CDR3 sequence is CASSEVMTAPECQPQHF. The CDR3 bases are TGTGCCAGCAGTGAAGTCATGACAGCGCCTGAGTGTCAGCCCCAGCATTTT.

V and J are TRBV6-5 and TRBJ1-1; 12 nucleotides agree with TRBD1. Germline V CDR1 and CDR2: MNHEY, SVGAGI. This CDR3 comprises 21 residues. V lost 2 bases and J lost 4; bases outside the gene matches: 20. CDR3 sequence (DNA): TGTGCCAGCAGTTACAATCTGCTCACCGGGACAGGGGGCTCGTTGGCCACTGAAGCTTTCTTT. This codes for CASSYNLLTGTGGSLATEAFF.

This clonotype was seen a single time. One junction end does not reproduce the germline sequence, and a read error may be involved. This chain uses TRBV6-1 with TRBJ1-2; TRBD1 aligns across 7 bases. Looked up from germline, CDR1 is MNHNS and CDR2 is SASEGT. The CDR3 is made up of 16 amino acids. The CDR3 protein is CASTDRWTGANYGCTF. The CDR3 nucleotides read TGTGCCAGCACTGATCGTTGGACAGGTGCCAACTATGGCTGCACCTTC.

The CDR3: CASSDQRGGSETQYF. DNA for the CDR3: TGTGCCAGCAGTGACCAGCGGGGGGGCTCTGAGACCCAGTACTTC. The chain has TRBV2 and TRBJ2-5, with TRBD2 matching 10 bases. Trimming took 3 bases from V and 5 from J; bases not matched to a gene: 6. From germline, CDR1 is SNHLY and CDR2 FYNNEI. The CDR3 is 15 amino acids. Drawing the rest from reference TRBV2 and TRBJ2-5, the complete variable domain is EPEVTQTPSHQVTQMGQEVILRCVPISNHLYFYWYRQILGQKVEFLVSFYNNEISEKSEIFDDQFSVERPDGSNFTLKIRSTKLEDSAMYFCASSDQRGGSETQYFGPGTRLLVL.

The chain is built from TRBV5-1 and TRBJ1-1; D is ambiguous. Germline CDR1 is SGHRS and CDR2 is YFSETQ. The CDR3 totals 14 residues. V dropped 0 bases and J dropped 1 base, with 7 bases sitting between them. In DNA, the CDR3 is TGCGCCAGCAGCTTGGATGTGGGGAACACTGAAGCTTTCTTT. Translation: CASSLDVGNTEAFF.

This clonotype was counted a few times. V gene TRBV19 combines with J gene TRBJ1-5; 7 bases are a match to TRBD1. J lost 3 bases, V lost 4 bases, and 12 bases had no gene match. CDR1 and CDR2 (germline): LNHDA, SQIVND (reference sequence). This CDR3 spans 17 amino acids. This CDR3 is CASSTRQGGTFNQPQHF. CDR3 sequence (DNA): TGTGCCAGTAGTACGAGACAGGGAGGGACGTTCAATCAGCCCCAGCATTTT.

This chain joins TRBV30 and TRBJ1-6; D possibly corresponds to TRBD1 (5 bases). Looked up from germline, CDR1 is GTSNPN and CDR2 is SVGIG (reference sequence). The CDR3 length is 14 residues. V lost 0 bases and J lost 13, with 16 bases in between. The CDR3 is CAWSVGQGPTPLHF. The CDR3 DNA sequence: TGTGCCTGGAGTGTTGGGCAGGGCCCCACCCCCCTCCACTTT.

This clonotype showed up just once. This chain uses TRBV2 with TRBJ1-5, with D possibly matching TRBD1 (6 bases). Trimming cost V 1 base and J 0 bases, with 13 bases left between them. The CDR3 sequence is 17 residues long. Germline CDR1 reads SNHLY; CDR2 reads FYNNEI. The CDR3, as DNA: TGTGCCAGCAGTGAAGGAACAGGGCTGTATAGCAATCAGCCCCAGCATTTT. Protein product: CASSEGTGLYSNQPQHF.

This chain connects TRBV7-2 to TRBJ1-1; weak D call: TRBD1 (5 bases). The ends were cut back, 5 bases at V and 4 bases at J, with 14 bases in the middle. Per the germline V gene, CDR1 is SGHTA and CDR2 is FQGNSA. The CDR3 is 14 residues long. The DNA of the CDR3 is TGTGCCAGCAGCCTCAGCGGGGGTCCCACTGAAGCTTTCTTT. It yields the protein CASSLSGGPTEAFF. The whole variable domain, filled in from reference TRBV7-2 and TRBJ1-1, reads GAGVSQSPSNKVTEKGKDVELRCDPISGHTALYWYRQSLGQGLEFLIYFQGNSAPDKSGLPSDRFSAERTGGSVSTLTIQRTQQEDSAVYLCASSLSGGPTEAFFGQGTRLTVV.

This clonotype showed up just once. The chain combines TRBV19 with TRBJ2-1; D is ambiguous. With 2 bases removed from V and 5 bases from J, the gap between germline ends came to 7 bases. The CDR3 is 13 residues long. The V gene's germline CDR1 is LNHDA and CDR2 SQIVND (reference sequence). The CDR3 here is CASSILRDNEQFF. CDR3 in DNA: TGTGCCAGTAGTATATTACGGGACAATGAGCAGTTCTTC. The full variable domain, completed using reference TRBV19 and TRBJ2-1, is DGGITQSPKYLFRKEGQNVTLSCEQNLNHDAMYWYRQDPGQGLRLIYYSQIVNDFQKGDIAEGYSVSREKKESFPLTVTSAQKNPTAFYLCASSILRDNEQFFGPGTRLTVL.

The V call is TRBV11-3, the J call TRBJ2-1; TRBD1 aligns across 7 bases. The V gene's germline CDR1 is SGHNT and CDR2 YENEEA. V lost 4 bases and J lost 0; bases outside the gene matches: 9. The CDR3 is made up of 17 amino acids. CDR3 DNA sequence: TGTGCCAGCAGCTCCGACCTAGGGGGCACCTCCTACAATGAGCAGTTCTTC. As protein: CASSSDLGGTSYNEQFF.

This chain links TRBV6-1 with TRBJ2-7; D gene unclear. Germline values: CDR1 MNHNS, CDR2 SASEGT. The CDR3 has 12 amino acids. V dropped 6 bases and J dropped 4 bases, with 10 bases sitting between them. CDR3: CASRSAGYEQYF. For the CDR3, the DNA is TGTGCCAGCAGGTCCGCTGGGTACGAGCAGTACTTC.

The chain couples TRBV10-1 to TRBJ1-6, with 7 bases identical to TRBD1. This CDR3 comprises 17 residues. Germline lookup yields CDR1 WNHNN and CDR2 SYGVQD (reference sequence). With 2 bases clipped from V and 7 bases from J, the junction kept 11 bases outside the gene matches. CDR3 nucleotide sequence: TGCGCCAGCAGTGAGCAGGGGGAAACAGGTAAGAATTCACCCCTCCACTTT. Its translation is CASSEQGETGKNSPLHF.

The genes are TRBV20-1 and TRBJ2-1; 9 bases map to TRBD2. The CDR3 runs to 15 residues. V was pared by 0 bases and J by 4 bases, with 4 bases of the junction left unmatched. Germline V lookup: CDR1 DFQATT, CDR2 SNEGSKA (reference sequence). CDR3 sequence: CSARDLAGTYNEQFF. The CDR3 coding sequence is TGCAGTGCTAGAGATCTAGCGGGGACGTACAATGAGCAGTTCTTC.

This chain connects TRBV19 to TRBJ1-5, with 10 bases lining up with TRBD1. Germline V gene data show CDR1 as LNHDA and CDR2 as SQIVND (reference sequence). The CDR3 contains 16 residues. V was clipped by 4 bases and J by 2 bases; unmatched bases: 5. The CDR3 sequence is CASSTPDRGGNQPQHF. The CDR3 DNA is TGTGCCAGTAGTACCCCGGACAGGGGGGGCAATCAGCCCCAGCATTTT. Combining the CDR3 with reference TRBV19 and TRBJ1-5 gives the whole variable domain DGGITQSPKYLFRKEGQNVTLSCEQNLNHDAMYWYRQDPGQGLRLIYYSQIVNDFQKGDIAEGYSVSREKKESFPLTVTSAQKNPTAFYLCASSTPDRGGNQPQHFGDGTRLSIL.

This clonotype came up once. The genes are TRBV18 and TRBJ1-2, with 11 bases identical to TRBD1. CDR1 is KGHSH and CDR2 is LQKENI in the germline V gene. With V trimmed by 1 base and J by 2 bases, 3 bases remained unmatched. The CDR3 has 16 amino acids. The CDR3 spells CASSPQRTGGNYGYTF. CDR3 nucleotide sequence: TGTGCCAGCTCACCACAACGGACAGGGGGCAACTATGGCTACACCTTC.

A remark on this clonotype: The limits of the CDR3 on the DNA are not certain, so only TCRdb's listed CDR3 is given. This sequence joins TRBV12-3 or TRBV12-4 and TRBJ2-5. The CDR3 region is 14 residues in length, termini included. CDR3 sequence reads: CASSFLAAQETQYF.

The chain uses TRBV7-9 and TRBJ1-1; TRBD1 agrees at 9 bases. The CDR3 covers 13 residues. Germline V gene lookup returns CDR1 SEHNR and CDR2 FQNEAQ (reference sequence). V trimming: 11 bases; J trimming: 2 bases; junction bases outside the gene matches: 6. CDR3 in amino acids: CASQGQGNTEAFF. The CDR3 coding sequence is TGTGCCTCACAGGGACAGGGTAACACTGAAGCTTTCTTT.

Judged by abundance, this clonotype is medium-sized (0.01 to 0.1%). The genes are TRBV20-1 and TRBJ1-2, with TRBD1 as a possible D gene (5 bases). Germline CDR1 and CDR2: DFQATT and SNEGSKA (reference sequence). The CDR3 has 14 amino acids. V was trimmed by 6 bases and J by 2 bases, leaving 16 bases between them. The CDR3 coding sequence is TGCAGTGCCGGGCGGTCAGGGACCAACTATGGCTACACCTTC. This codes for CSAGRSGTNYGYTF.

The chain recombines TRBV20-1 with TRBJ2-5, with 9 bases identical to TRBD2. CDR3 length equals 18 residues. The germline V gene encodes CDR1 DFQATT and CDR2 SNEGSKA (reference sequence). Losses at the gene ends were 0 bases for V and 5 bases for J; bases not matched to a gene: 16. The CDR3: CSARDPLRGGGAVETQYF. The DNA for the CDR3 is TGCAGTGCTAGAGATCCTTTAAGGGGCGGGGGGGCTGTTGAGACCCAGTACTTC.